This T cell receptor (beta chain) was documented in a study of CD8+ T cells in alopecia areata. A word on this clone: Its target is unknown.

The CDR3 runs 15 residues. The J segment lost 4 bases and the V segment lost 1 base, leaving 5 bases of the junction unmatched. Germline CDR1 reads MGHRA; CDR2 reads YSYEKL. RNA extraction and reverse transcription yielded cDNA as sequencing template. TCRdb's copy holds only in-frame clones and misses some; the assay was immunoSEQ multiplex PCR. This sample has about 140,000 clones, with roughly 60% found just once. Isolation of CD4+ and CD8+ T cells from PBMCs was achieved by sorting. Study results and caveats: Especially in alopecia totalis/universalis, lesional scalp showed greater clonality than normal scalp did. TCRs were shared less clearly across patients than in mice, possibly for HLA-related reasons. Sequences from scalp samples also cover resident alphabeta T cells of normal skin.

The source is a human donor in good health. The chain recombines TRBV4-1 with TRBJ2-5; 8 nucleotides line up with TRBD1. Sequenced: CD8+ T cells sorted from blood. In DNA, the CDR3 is TGCGCCAGCAGCCAAGTTCAGGGGGCTGGAGAGACCCAGTACTTC. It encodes CASSQVQGAGETQYF.